This T cell receptor (beta chain) originates from a study of blood T cell repertoires in COVID-19. The V and J ends lost 0 bases and 8 bases respectively, with 14 bases between them. The CDR3 is made up of 15 amino acids. Germline values: CDR1 MNHEY, CDR2 SVGAGI. The data were produced by immunoSEQ multiplex PCR, yet TCRdb's version contains in-frame clones alone and is incomplete. Of 99,000 or so clones detected, more than 85% appear once; the ten largest clones hold approximately 5.6%. The material sequenced was peripheral blood. This TCR was sampled from a human donor in a cohort sampled during active COVID-19. The gene calls are TRBV6-5 and TRBJ2-1, with D unclear. The CDR3 region is CASSYSISIRDEQFF. The CDR3 bases are TGTGCCAGCAGTTACTCGATCTCAATTCGGGATGAGCAGTTCTTC.